Presented here are 4 T cell receptor beta chains from one specimen sequenced in a study of T cells in Graves' hyperthyroidism and ophthalmopathy. RNA transcripts provided the source from which TCR beta CDR3 regions were amplified. The study used the HTBI primer set for a first-round RT-PCR of the TCR CDR3. One entry per CDR3 protein results from TCRdb running MiXCR on the multiplex PCR reads. The table lists about 350,000 distinct CDR3 sequences, 13% to 15% of them singletons, with roughly 19% in the top ten. The sequencing sample was made of blood. The receptors originated from a woman between 55 and 75 years old with Graves' ophthalmopathy.

This clonotype was detected many times. The chain links TRBV11-2 to TRBJ1-5; D is ambiguous. Germline values: CDR1 SGHAT, CDR2 FQNNGV. The germline V and J ends were trimmed by 1 base and 2 bases, with 9 bases remaining between them. CDR3 length: 15 amino acids. The CDR3 here is CASSLGGGRNQPQHF. The DNA of the CDR3 is TGTGCCAGCAGCTTAGGGGGAGGTCGCAATCAGCCCCAGCATTTT.

This clonotype was seen repeatedly, ten times or more. This chain connects TRBV28 to TRBJ2-1, with 15 positions matching TRBD2. Germline loops: CDR1 MDHEN, CDR2 SYDVKM. This CDR3 region has 18 residues. Trimming took 4 bases from V and 9 from J; bases not matched to a gene: 13. For the CDR3, the DNA is TGTGCCAGCAGTTCGGTACAGAGGACTAGCGGGAGGGCCGGTGAGCAGTTCTTC. This encodes CASSSVQRTSGRAGEQFF.

V is TRBV7-8 and J is TRBJ2-2; perhaps TRBD2 as D (5 bases). The V gene's germline CDR1 is SGHVS and CDR2 FQNEAQ. The CDR3 has 15 amino acids. Trimming pared 1 base from V and 6 bases from J, leaving 12 bases between. CDR3 coding DNA: TGTGCCAGCAGCTTAGGCCTGTTGAGGGCCGGGGAGCTGTTTTTT. This gives the protein CASSLGLLRAGELFF.

This clonotype was counted many times. This chain links TRBV5-1 with TRBJ2-1; 9 bases fit TRBD2. V lost 4 bases and J lost 0; bases outside the gene matches: 5. The CDR3 loop spans 16 amino acids. Germline assignment: CDR1 SGHRS and CDR2 YFSETQ. The CDR3 coding sequence is TGCGCCAGCAGCGTCTCTAGCGGGATCTCCTACAATGAGCAGTTCTTC. Encoded protein: CASSVSSGISYNEQFF.